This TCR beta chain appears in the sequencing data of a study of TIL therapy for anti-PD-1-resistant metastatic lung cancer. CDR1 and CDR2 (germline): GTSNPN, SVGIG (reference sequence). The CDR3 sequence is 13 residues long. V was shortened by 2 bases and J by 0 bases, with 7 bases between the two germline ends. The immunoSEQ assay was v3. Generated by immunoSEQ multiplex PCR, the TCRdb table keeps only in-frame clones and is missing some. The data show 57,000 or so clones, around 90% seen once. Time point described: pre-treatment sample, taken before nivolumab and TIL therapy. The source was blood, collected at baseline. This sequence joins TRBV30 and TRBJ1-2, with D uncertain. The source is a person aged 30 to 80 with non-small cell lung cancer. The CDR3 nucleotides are TGTGCCTGGAGTAGAATAGCTAACTATGGCTACACCTTC. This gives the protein CAWSRIANYGYTF.